Each of the 22 T cell receptor beta chains below was sequenced from the same sample in a study of a mutant IDH1 vaccine in newly diagnosed glioma. Profiling relied on immunoSEQ multiplex PCR, and the TCRdb table lists in-frame clones only, not all of them. Of some 130,000 clones in the sample, about 82% were seen once. Described time point: week 11, during vaccination. Every single dose of the vaccine, 300 ug of mutant IDH1 20-mer peptide, came with topical imiquimod. These receptors' antigens are unknown. Material: PBMCs, obtained from a glioma patient whose treatment included an IDH1 peptide vaccine. The source is a man aged 35 to 55 with glioma.

The chain links TRBV28 to TRBJ2-1, with D perhaps matching TRBD2 (6 bases). V shed 2 bases and J shed 1 base, with 9 bases lying between them. This CDR3 has 15 residues. The V gene's germline CDR1 is MDHEN and CDR2 SYDVKM. The chain's CDR3 is CASSLRGRSYNEQFF. In DNA, the CDR3 is TGTGCCAGCAGTTTACGGGGGAGATCCTACAATGAGCAGTTCTTC.

The chain recombines TRBV5-1 with TRBJ2-7; D might be TRBD1 (6 bases). V was shortened by 3 bases and J by 0 bases, with 10 bases between the two germline ends. The CDR3 is 14 residues long. Per the germline V gene, CDR1 is SGHRS and CDR2 is YFSETQ. The CDR3, as DNA: TGCGCCAGCAGCTCGACAGGTACCTCCTACGAGCAGTACTTC. This translates into CASSSTGTSYEQYF.

The chain joins TRBV7-9 to TRBJ2-5; TRBD2 matches 9 bases. Trimming at V came to 3 bases and at J to 3 bases, leaving 5 bases not matched to a gene. Germline-derived CDR1 and CDR2 are SEHNR and FQNEAQ (reference sequence). There are 15 residues in the CDR3. CDR3 protein: CASSFTSGSKETQYF. The CDR3 DNA reads as TGTGCCAGCAGCTTTACTAGCGGGTCGAAAGAGACCCAGTACTTC.

The chain employs TRBV6-6 and TRBJ2-4; 9 nucleotides agree with TRBD1. The length of the CDR3 is 11 residues. V gave up 4 bases and J gave up 15 bases; unmatched junction bases: 4. Germline assignment: CDR1 MNHNY and CDR2 SVGAGI (reference sequence). CDR3 amino acids: CASSSPGQGYF. The CDR3 coding sequence is TGTGCCAGCAGTTCCCCGGGACAGGGGTACTTC.

Only a few counts were recorded for this clone. The chain joins TRBV11-1 to TRBJ2-1; 9 positions agree with TRBD2. CDR1 and CDR2 from the germline V gene are SGHAT and FQDESV (reference sequence). The CDR3 has 17 amino acids. The trim removed 5 bases at V and 5 bases at J, leaving 13 bases unmatched. The CDR3: CASSPSYGGRGDNEQFF. The CDR3 DNA sequence: TGTGCCAGCAGCCCATCCTATGGCGGGAGGGGGGACAATGAGCAGTTCTTC. Drawing the rest from reference TRBV11-1 and TRBJ2-1, the complete variable domain is EAEVAQSPRYKITEKSQAVAFWCDPISGHATLYWYRQILGQGPELLVQFQDESVVDDSQLPKDRFSAERLKGVDSTLKIQPAELGDSAMYLCASSPSYGGRGDNEQFFGPGTRLTVL.

This clone has just a few counts. The chain links TRBV19 to TRBJ1-5, with D tentatively TRBD1 (5 bases). The germline V gene encodes CDR1 LNHDA and CDR2 SQIVND (reference sequence). Trimming removed 3 bases from V and 5 bases from J, with 11 bases in between. The CDR3 is 14 residues long. CDR3 amino acids: CASSIQGSHQPQHF. The CDR3 coding sequence is TGTGCCAGTAGTATCCAGGGATCTCATCAGCCCCAGCATTTT.

This chain joins TRBV5-5 and TRBJ2-7; D gene ambiguous. This CDR3 comprises 14 residues. Germline V lookup: CDR1 SGHKS, CDR2 YYEKEE (reference sequence). V was shortened by 2 bases and J by 5 bases, with 14 bases between the two germline ends. The CDR3 nucleotides are TGTGCCAGCAGCTTACGGGCAGCTTGGGACGAGCAGTACTTC. Amino acid sequence: CASSLRAAWDEQYF.

The gene calls are TRBV5-4 and TRBJ2-7; D might be TRBD1 or TRBD2, each matching 5 bases. Trimming left V 5 bases short and J 3 bases short, with 15 bases between. The CDR3 is 14 residues long. CDR1 and CDR2 (germline): SGHNT, YYREEE (reference sequence). CDR3 sequence: CASSRPGRSYEQYF. The CDR3 DNA is TGTGCCAGCAGTAGACCGGGACGGAGCTACGAGCAGTACTTC.

V and J are TRBV7-9 and TRBJ2-1, with D perhaps matching TRBD2 (6 bases). V lost 7 bases and J 7 bases, leaving 17 bases between the germline ends. Germline loops: CDR1 SEHNR, CDR2 FQNEAQ (reference sequence). The CDR3 consists of 14 residues. The CDR3 loop reads CASILAGGPNEQFF. For the CDR3, the DNA is TGTGCCAGCATCCTAGCCGGAGGGCCGAATGAGCAGTTCTTC.

The rearrangement links TRBV6-5 to TRBJ2-2; D perhaps matches TRBD2 (6 bases). This CDR3 has 13 amino acids. The V gene lost 2 bases and the J gene lost 5 bases, with 6 bases spanning the gap. CDR1 is MNHEY and CDR2 is SVGAGI in the germline V gene. In nucleotides, the CDR3 is TGTGCCAGCAGTTACGGGGGGACCGGGGAGCTGTTTTTT. Translation gives CASSYGGTGELFF.

The chain carries TRBV5-1 and TRBJ1-1; D gene uncertain. This CDR3 spans 12 amino acids. Trimming took 4 bases from V and 3 from J, leaving 7 bases between them. The germline gives CDR1 SGHRS, CDR2 YFSETQ. In DNA form, the CDR3 reads TGCGCCAGCAGCGTACGGGACACTGAAGCTTTCTTT. The encoded protein is CASSVRDTEAFF.

The rearrangement uses TRBV6-1 and TRBJ2-2, with D tentatively TRBD1 (5 bases). The CDR3 is 14 amino acids. Germline V gives CDR1 MNHNS, CDR2 SASEGT. V lost 6 bases and J 1 base, leaving 9 bases between the germline ends. In DNA, the CDR3 is TGTGCCAGCAGGGATACAGGGAACACCGGGGAGCTGTTTTTT. Protein sequence: CASRDTGNTGELFF.

CDR3 nucleotides: TGTGCCAGACAGGGCATAGGAACTAATGAAAAACTGTTTTTT. The encoded protein is CARQGIGTNEKLFF. J is TRBJ1-4 and V is TRBV10-3; 7 bases line up with TRBD1. V lost 10 bases and J lost 1; bases outside the gene matches: 6. The V gene's germline CDR1 is ENHRY and CDR2 SYGVKD. The CDR3 covers 14 residues.

The rearrangement joins TRBV5-1 to TRBJ1-2; D is possibly TRBD1 (5 bases). The CDR3 has 13 residues. Trimming took 2 bases from V and 7 from J, leaving 12 bases between them. CDR1 is SGHRS and CDR2 is YFSETQ in the germline V gene. This chain's CDR3 is CASSFGAAGGYTF. CDR3 sequence (DNA): TGCGCCAGCAGCTTCGGGGCAGCGGGTGGCTACACCTTC.

The chain is built from TRBV5-6 and TRBJ1-4, with TRBD1 matching 8 bases. Trimming at V came to 4 bases and at J to 7 bases, leaving 9 bases not matched to a gene. CDR1 is SGHDT, CDR2 YYEEEE, per germline. This CDR3 spans 15 amino acids. The CDR3 reads CASSLGQALFEKLFF. The CDR3 region has the DNA TGTGCCAGCAGCCTGGGACAGGCCCTTTTTGAAAAACTGTTTTTT.

The genes are TRBV6-5 and TRBJ1-2; D not resolved. Trimming cost V 6 bases and J 0 bases, with 8 bases left between them. The V gene's germline CDR1 is MNHEY and CDR2 SVGAGI. The CDR3 has 13 amino acids. The CDR3 is CASSEFTNYGYTF. In nucleotides, the CDR3 is TGTGCCAGCAGCGAATTTACTAACTATGGCTACACCTTC.

This sequence joins TRBV4-3 and TRBJ2-7, with unresolved D. Germline loops: CDR1 LGHNA, CDR2 YSLEER. Trimming pared 1 base from V and 2 bases from J, leaving 12 bases between. This CDR3 contains 15 residues. The CDR3 sequence is CASSQAVSITYEQYF. CDR3 bases: TGCGCCAGCAGCCAAGCGGTTAGTATCACCTACGAGCAGTACTTC.

The V gene is TRBV19, the J gene TRBJ2-3, with D perhaps matching TRBD1 (6 bases). The CDR3 is 15 residues long. V lost 2 bases to trimming and J lost 5 bases, with 14 bases between them. Germline values: CDR1 LNHDA, CDR2 SQIVND (reference sequence). The CDR3 DNA follows: TGTGCCAGTAGTATATCCAGGGGAAAGAAAGATACGCAGTATTTT. It encodes CASSISRGKKDTQYF.

The chain has TRBV30 and TRBJ2-1; 8 bases line up with TRBD2. Germline CDR1 reads GTSNPN; CDR2 reads SVGIG (reference sequence). CDR3 length: 12 residues. V dropped 5 bases and J dropped 11; count of bases not matched to a gene: 8. CDR3 coding DNA: TGTGCCTGGTCCTTAGCGGGAACTCAGCAGTTCTTC. Its translation is CAWSLAGTQQFF.

This CDR3 is CASSLLNTGELFF. The CDR3 nucleotides are TGCGCCAGCAGCTTGTTGAACACCGGGGAGCTGTTTTTT. The rearrangement joins TRBV5-1 to TRBJ2-2, with unresolved D. The CDR3 consists of 13 residues. V was shortened by 1 base and J by 1 base, with 2 bases between the two germline ends. In germline, CDR1 is SGHRS, CDR2 YFSETQ.

The chain recombines TRBV9 with TRBJ2-2; 7 nucleotides match TRBD2. The CDR3 spans 14 residues. Germline trimming cut 3 bases from V and 4 bases from J; bases unmatched to any gene: 3. Germline V gene lookup returns CDR1 SGDLS and CDR2 YYNGEE. CDR3 sequence reads: CASSGLAATGELFF. The CDR3 DNA reads TGTGCCAGCAGCGGACTAGCAGCCACCGGGGAGCTGTTTTTT.

The chain recombines TRBV6-8 with TRBJ2-2; no reliable D call. The CDR3 runs 13 residues. The V and J ends lost 2 bases and 4 bases respectively, with 5 bases between them. Germline CDR1 is MNHGY and CDR2 is SAAAGT. This CDR3 reads CASSYPSTGELFF. The CDR3 region has the DNA TGTGCCAGCAGTTACCCTAGCACCGGGGAGCTGTTTTTT.